What follows is one TCR beta chain and its context. Its antigen is not identified. These data are taken from a study of T cell responses to AZD1222 COVID-19 vaccine. Findings and caveats of the study: Reports indicate that nearly half of spike-specific TCRs are directed at unmutated variant regions. Spike-specific TCR depth and breadth grew after two AZD1222 doses.

TCRdb keeps only in-frame clones here, not all; method: immunoSEQ multiplex PCR. The table lists roughly 110,000 clones, over 80% of them singletons. CDR3 length: 13 amino acids. Germline loops: CDR1 LGHDT, CDR2 YNNKEL (reference sequence). Trimming removed 4 bases from V and 8 bases from J, with 14 bases in between. This sequence joins TRBV3-1 (or the pseudogene TRBV3-2) and TRBJ1-2, with no clear D. The origin of this receptor is an adult who received the AZD1222 COVID-19 vaccine. The sample in question was peripheral blood, obtained 28 days after the second AZD1222 dose. CDR3 protein: CASSLVSSRGYTF. The CDR3 DNA sequence: TGTGCCAGCAGCCTTGTTAGTTCGAGGGGCTACACCTTC.